These 8 T cell receptor beta chains were all obtained from the same sample, sequenced in a study of human T cells and chemical hapten exposure. TCRdb re-called the RACE reads through MiXCR, storing one row per CDR3 protein. The table has 200,000 to 300,000 distinct CDR3 sequences, about 8.6% seen once; the top ten hold over 2%. Regarding time point: pre-sensitization, week 0. Treatment described: therapeutic diphenylcyclopropenone sensitization with weekly scalp DPC. This specimen was whole blood, taken in connection with sensitization to the hapten diphenylcyclopropenone (DPC). The receptors stem from a middle-aged woman with alopecia areata. Some clones in this sample may be carry-over from other donors' samples.

This clonotype was counted between two and nine times. The chain recombines TRBV7-6 with TRBJ2-3, with 8 bases fitting TRBD2. The V gene end was trimmed by 1 base and the J gene end by 4 bases; junction bases not matched to a gene: 13. CDR1 and CDR2 from the germline V gene are SGHVS and FNYEAQ. This CDR3 spans 18 amino acids. In DNA, the CDR3 is TGTGCCAGCAGCTTAGTCCCGCCTGCTAGCGGGTTCCCAGATACGCAGTATTTT. This sequence encodes CASSLVPPASGFPDTQYF.

V and J are TRBV27 and TRBJ2-1, with 8 bases identical to TRBD2. Germline lookup yields CDR1 MNHEY and CDR2 SMNVEV (reference sequence). This CDR3 is built from 15 residues. The ends lost 7 bases at V and 5 bases at J; junction bases unmatched: 10. The CDR3 region is CASNIAGYLNNEQFF. The CDR3 DNA follows: TGTGCCAGCAACATAGCGGGATACCTCAACAATGAGCAGTTCTTC.

This clonotype was counted many times. This chain links TRBV6-2 or TRBV6-3 with TRBJ2-3; 8 bases agree with TRBD2. The trim removed 4 bases at V and 2 bases at J, leaving 8 bases unmatched. The CDR3 extends over 16 amino acids. Germline V lookup: CDR1 MNHEY, CDR2 SVGEGT. DNA for the CDR3: TGTGCCAGCAGTTCATGGACTAGCACCCCCACAGATACGCAGTATTTT. Protein: CASSSWTSTPTDTQYF.

This clonotype was found a few times. The chain joins TRBV6-5 to TRBJ2-3; maybe TRBD1 (5 bases). Trimming removed 2 bases at V and 3 bases at J, with 9 bases between. The germline CDR1 and CDR2 sequences are MNHEY and SVGAGI. This CDR3 region has 14 residues. DNA for the CDR3: TGTGCCAGCAGTTACAGGGGCGCAACAGATACGCAGTATTTT. It yields the protein CASSYRGATDTQYF.

This clonotype was found a few times. This chain uses TRBV5-1 with TRBJ2-3; D gene unclear. CDR1 is SGHRS, CDR2 YFSETQ, per germline. The CDR3 runs 15 residues. V shed 0 bases and J shed 2 bases, with 10 bases lying between them. CDR3 loop: CASSLAVPPTDTQYF. DNA for the CDR3: TGCGCCAGCAGCTTGGCTGTGCCACCCACAGATACGCAGTATTTT.

This clonotype was seen a few times. The CDR3, as DNA: TGTGCCAGCAGTGAAGTGGGGGCAAGAGATACGCAGTATTTT. This sequence encodes CASSEVGARDTQYF. The J gene is TRBJ2-3, the V gene TRBV2; maybe TRBD1 (6 bases). Germline CDR1 and CDR2: SNHLY and FYNNEI. Trimming removed 1 base from V and 5 bases from J, with 10 bases in between. This CDR3 is 14 amino acids long.

This clonotype was counted many times. The chain joins TRBV19 to TRBJ1-5; 8 positions match TRBD1. The length of the CDR3 is 14 residues. Germline V gene data show CDR1 as LNHDA and CDR2 as SQIVND (reference sequence). V gave up 6 bases and J gave up 4 bases; unmatched junction bases: 5. CDR3: CASRKHRGNQPQHF. Written as DNA, the CDR3 is TGTGCCAGTAGGAAACACAGGGGGAATCAGCCCCAGCATTTT.

The chain links TRBV25-1 to TRBJ1-2; D gene unclear. The CDR3 is 14 residues long. Germline CDR1 MGHDK, CDR2 SYGVNS. Trimming shortened V by 2 bases and J by 0 bases, and 7 bases separated the two germline ends. CDR3 DNA sequence: TGTGCCAGCAGTGAACAGGTCGCTAACTATGGCTACACCTTC. The encoded protein is CASSEQVANYGYTF.